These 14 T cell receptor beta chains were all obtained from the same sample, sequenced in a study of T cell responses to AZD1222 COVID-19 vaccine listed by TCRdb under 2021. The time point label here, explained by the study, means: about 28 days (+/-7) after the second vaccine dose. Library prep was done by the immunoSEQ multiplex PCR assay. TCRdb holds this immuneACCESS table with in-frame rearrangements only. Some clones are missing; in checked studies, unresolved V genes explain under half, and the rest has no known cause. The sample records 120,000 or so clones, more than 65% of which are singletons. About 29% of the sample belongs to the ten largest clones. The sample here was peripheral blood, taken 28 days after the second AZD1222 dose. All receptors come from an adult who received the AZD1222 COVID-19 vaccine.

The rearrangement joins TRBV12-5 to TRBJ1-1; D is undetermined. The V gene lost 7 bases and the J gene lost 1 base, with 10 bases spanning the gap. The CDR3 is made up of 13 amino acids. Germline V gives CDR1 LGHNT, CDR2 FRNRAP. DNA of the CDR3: TGTGCTAGTGCGAAGGAAGCGAACACTGAAGCTTTCTTT. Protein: CASAKEANTEAFF.

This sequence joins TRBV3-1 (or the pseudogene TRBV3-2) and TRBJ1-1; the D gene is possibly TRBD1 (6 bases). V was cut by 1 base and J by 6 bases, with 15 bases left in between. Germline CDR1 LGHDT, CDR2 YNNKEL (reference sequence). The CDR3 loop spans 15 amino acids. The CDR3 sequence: CASSQGTAKSAEAFF. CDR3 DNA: TGTGCCAGCAGCCAAGGGACAGCCAAGTCGGCTGAAGCTTTCTTT.

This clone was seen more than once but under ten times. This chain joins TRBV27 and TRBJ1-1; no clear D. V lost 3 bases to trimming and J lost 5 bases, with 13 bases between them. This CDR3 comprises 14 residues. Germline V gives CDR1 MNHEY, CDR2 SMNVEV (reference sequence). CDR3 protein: CASSFMGIETEAFF. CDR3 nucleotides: TGTGCCAGCAGTTTTATGGGAATTGAGACTGAAGCTTTCTTT.

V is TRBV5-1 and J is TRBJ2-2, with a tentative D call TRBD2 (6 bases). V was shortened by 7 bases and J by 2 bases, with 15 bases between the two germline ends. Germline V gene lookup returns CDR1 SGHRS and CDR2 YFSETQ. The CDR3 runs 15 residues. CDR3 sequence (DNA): TGCGCCAGCGGCTCCCCGGGACTCAACACCGGGGAGCTGTTTTTT. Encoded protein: CASGSPGLNTGELFF.

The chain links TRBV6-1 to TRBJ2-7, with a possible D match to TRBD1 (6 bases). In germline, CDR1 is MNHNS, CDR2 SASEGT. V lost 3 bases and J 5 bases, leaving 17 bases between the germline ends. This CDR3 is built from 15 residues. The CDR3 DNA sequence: TGTGCCAGCAGTGACACCACAGGGTTTAGCCACGAGCAGTACTTC. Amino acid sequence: CASSDTTGFSHEQYF.

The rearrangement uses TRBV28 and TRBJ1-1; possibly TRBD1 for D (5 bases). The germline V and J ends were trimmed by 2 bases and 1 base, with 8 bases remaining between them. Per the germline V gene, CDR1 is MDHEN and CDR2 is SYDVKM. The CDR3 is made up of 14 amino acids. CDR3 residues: CASSLQGGNTEAFF. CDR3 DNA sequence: TGTGCCAGCAGTTTACAGGGAGGGAACACTGAAGCTTTCTTT.

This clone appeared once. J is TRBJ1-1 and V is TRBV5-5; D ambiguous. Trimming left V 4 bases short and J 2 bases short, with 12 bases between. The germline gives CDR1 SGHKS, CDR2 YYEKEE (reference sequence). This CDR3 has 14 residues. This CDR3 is CASSPGIINTEAFF. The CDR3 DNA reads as TGTGCCAGCAGCCCCGGGATAATAAACACTGAAGCTTTCTTT.

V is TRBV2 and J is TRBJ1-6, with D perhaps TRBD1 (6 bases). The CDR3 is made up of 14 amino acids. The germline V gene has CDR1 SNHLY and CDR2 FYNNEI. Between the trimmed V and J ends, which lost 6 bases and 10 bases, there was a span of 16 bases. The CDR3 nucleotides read TGTGCCAGCAGCAAAATCGGGGGGCAGTCACCCCTCCACTTT. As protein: CASSKIGGQSPLHF.

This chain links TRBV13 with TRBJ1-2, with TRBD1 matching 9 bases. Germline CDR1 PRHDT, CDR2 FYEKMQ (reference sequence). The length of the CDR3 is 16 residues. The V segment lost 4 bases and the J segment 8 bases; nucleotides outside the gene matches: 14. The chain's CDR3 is CASSWGPGQGGGGYTF. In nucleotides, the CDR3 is TGTGCCAGCAGCTGGGGCCCGGGACAGGGAGGAGGAGGCTACACCTTC.

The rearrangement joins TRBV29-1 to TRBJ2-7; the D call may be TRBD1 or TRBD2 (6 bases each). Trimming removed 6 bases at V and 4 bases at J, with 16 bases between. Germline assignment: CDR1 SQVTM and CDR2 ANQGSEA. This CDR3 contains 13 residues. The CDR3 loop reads CSVPYEGGYEQYF. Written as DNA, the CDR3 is TGCAGCGTCCCCTACGAGGGGGGATACGAGCAGTACTTC.

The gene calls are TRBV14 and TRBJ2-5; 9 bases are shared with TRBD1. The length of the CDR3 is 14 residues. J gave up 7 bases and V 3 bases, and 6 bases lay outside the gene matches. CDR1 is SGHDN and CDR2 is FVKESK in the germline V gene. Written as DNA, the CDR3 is TGTGCCAGCAGCCAGATACAGGGGGCGGTGACCCAGTACTTC. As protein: CASSQIQGAVTQYF.

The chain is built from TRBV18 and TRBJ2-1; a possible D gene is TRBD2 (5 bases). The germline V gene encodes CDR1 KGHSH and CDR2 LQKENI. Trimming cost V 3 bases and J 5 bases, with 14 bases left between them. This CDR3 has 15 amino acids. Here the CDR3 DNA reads TGTGCCAGCTCACCGGCCGGGGTGGCCCACAATGAGCAGTTCTTC. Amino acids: CASSPAGVAHNEQFF.

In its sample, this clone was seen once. The CDR3 sequence is CAWSTGQGEAEKLFF. The CDR3 region has the DNA TGTGCCTGGAGTACAGGACAGGGAGAGGCTGAAAAACTGTTTTTT. J is TRBJ1-4 and V is TRBV30; 8 bases are a match to TRBD1. This CDR3 is built from 15 residues. The germline V gene encodes CDR1 GTSNPN and CDR2 SVGIG (reference sequence). Trimming removed 2 bases from V and 7 bases from J; junction bases left unmatched: 9. Looking up the rest from reference TRBV30 and TRBJ1-4 gives the full variable domain: SQTIHQWPATLVQPVGSPLSLECTVEGTSNPNLYWYRQAAGRGLQLLFYSVGIGQISSEVPQNLSASRPQDRQFILSSKKLLLSDSGFYLCAWSTGQGEAEKLFFGSGTQLSVL.

The CDR3 coding sequence is TGCGCCAGCAGCCAAGTAGCAGCTTATAATGAAAAACTGTTTTTT. It specifies CASSQVAAYNEKLFF. The V call is TRBV4-3, the J call TRBJ1-4; D uncertain. This CDR3 region has 15 residues. The V and J ends lost 1 base and 4 bases respectively, with 10 bases between them. Germline CDR1 is LGHNA and CDR2 is YSLEER.